Presented here are 20 T cell receptor beta chains from one specimen sequenced in a study of cytomegalovirus exposure and HLA in healthy donors. In the PCR, 60 Vbeta and 13 Jbeta primers were used. The method was immunoSEQ multiplex PCR; TCRdb's version includes in-frame clones alone and lacks a portion of them. The sample consists of 100,000 to 150,000 clones, 72% of them appearing once. Sequenced sample: PBMCs. The receptors were gathered from a man between 25 and 39 years old in good health and CMV-seronegative.

The J gene is TRBJ2-7, the V gene TRBV4-1, with D possibly matching TRBD1 (5 bases). The CDR3 totals 15 residues. Trimming pared 3 bases from V and 0 bases from J, leaving 12 bases between. Germline V gives CDR1 MGHRA, CDR2 YSYEKL. The CDR3 sequence: CASSHLQGYSYEQYF. The CDR3 DNA is TGCGCCAGCAGCCACCTGCAGGGATACTCCTACGAGCAGTACTTC.

The V gene is TRBV11-3, the J gene TRBJ2-7; 9 nucleotides line up with TRBD1. Germline V CDR1 and CDR2: SGHNT, YENEEA. J lost 4 bases, V lost 5 bases, and 6 bases had no gene match. The length of the CDR3 is 14 residues. The CDR3 spells CASSRGQGGYEQYF. CDR3 nucleotide sequence: TGTGCCAGCAGCCGGGGACAGGGTGGATACGAGCAGTACTTC.

This sequence joins TRBV4-2 and TRBJ1-2; 8 bases line up with TRBD1. The CDR3 spans 15 residues. The V and J ends lost 0 bases and 6 bases, in that order; junction bases with no gene match: 6. The germline CDR1 and CDR2 sequences are LGHNA and YNFKEQ. The CDR3 sequence is CASSQEDRERDGYTF. The CDR3 DNA follows: TGTGCCAGCAGCCAAGAGGACAGGGAAAGAGATGGCTACACCTTC.

This chain links TRBV4-2 with TRBJ2-3, with TRBD2 matching 8 bases. V was pared by 2 bases and J by 0 bases, with 7 bases of the junction left unmatched. This CDR3 spans 17 amino acids. Germline V gene sequence: CDR1 LGHNA, CDR2 YNFKEQ. CDR3 sequence reads: CASSQSDSGDSTDTQYF. The DNA for the CDR3 is TGTGCCAGCAGCCAATCCGATAGCGGGGATAGCACAGATACGCAGTATTTT.

This chain links TRBV2 with TRBJ1-1; a possible D gene is TRBD1 (6 bases). The germline V and J ends were trimmed by 6 bases and 0 bases, with 11 bases remaining between them. The germline gives CDR1 SNHLY, CDR2 FYNNEI. CDR3 length: 14 residues. The CDR3 region has the DNA TGTGCCAGCAGCGACAGGACGATGAACACTGAAGCTTTCTTT. This gives the protein CASSDRTMNTEAFF.

This chain connects TRBV10-2 to TRBJ2-5; TRBD1 might be the D (6 bases). The CDR3 loop spans 14 amino acids. V lost 6 bases and J 1 base, leaving 12 bases between the germline ends. Germline loops: CDR1 WSHSY, CDR2 SAAADI. CDR3 residues: CASSSTGRQETQYF. The CDR3 DNA sequence: TGCGCCAGCAGCTCGACAGGCCGCCAAGAGACCCAGTACTTC.

The chain combines TRBV5-1 with TRBJ1-1; 7 bases line up with TRBD1. Germline CDR1 SGHRS, CDR2 YFSETQ. The CDR3 is made up of 14 amino acids. V shed 4 bases, J shed 1 base, and the junction held 4 bases outside the gene matches. This CDR3 is CASSLGTENTEAFF. CDR3 DNA: TGCGCCAGCAGCCTAGGGACAGAGAACACTGAAGCTTTCTTT.

This chain links TRBV5-1 with TRBJ2-7, with unresolved D. Germline V gene lookup returns CDR1 SGHRS and CDR2 YFSETQ. V was shortened by 7 bases and J by 6 bases, with 11 bases between the two germline ends. This CDR3 is built from 11 residues. CDR3 in DNA: TGCGCCAGCGCCCAAGCAACCGAGCAGTACTTC. Protein: CASAQATEQYF.

The rearrangement uses TRBV10-2 and TRBJ2-7, with 7 bases matching TRBD1. Trimming at V came to 4 bases and at J to 7 bases, leaving 4 bases not matched to a gene. CDR1 WSHSY and CDR2 SAAADI come from the germline V gene. The CDR3 is 12 amino acids. The CDR3 sequence is CASSGDSGEQYF. CDR3 nucleotides: TGCGCCAGCAGTGGGGACAGTGGGGAGCAGTACTTC.

This clone appeared once. The V gene is TRBV11-2, the J gene TRBJ2-1, with 16 positions matching TRBD2. The germline V gene encodes CDR1 SGHAT and CDR2 FQNNGV. The V segment lost 5 bases and the J segment 2 bases; nucleotides outside the gene matches: 3. The length of the CDR3 is 17 residues. The DNA of the CDR3 is TGTGCCAGCAGCACGGGGACTAGCGGGGGGGCCTACAATGAGCAGTTCTTC. This gives the protein CASSTGTSGGAYNEQFF.

The genes are TRBV9 and TRBJ1-3; D may be TRBD1 (5 bases). Germline-derived CDR1 and CDR2 are SGDLS and YYNGEE. The V end lost 5 bases, the J end lost 4 bases, and 13 bases lay between the germline ends. The CDR3 has 14 amino acids. CDR3 loop: CASSIDRSGNTIYF. In DNA form, the CDR3 reads TGTGCCAGCAGTATTGACAGATCCGGAAACACCATATATTTT.

The gene calls are TRBV28 and TRBJ1-2; no definite D call. The CDR3 loop spans 14 amino acids. V was cut by 2 bases and J by 7 bases, with 14 bases left in between. Germline V gene sequence: CDR1 MDHEN, CDR2 SYDVKM. CDR3 loop: CASSLPRGGRGYTF. The DNA of the CDR3 is TGTGCCAGCAGTTTACCCCGAGGAGGGCGTGGCTACACCTTC.

This clone was counted only a few times. The chain couples TRBV5-1 to TRBJ1-4; the match to TRBD1 covers 8 bases. After removal of 4 bases from V and 7 bases from J, the junction contained 9 bases not matched to a gene. Germline CDR1 SGHRS, CDR2 YFSETQ. The CDR3 length is 15 residues. The CDR3 sequence is CASSKRTGLFEKLFF. CDR3 nucleotides: TGCGCCAGCAGCAAGCGGACAGGGTTATTTGAAAAACTGTTTTTT.

The chain couples TRBV2 to TRBJ1-5; 8 bases are shared with TRBD1. The CDR3 runs 15 residues. With V trimmed by 6 bases and J by 7 bases, 11 bases remained unmatched. Germline V CDR1 and CDR2: SNHLY, FYNNEI. CDR3 amino acids: CASSVGQGFVQPQHF. DNA of the CDR3: TGTGCCAGCAGCGTAGGACAGGGTTTCGTCCAGCCCCAGCATTTT.

This clone appeared a single time. The chain joins TRBV6-1 to TRBJ2-5; 11 bases are shared with TRBD2. Looked up from germline, CDR1 is MNHNS and CDR2 is SASEGT. The V and J ends lost 8 bases and 4 bases, in that order; junction bases with no gene match: 9. The CDR3 loop spans 15 amino acids. The CDR3 region is CASQISGGAGETQYF. CDR3 nucleotide sequence: TGTGCCAGCCAGATTAGCGGGGGGGCTGGAGAGACCCAGTACTTC.

The chain links TRBV4-1 to TRBJ2-5; D is possibly TRBD1 (7 bases). The end of the DNA is better explained by TRBJ2-7, so the J call may be wrong. Germline V lookup: CDR1 MGHRA, CDR2 YSYEKL. The CDR3 is 14 amino acids. The CDR3 bases are TGCGCCAGCAGCCACCCCGGAGGGGGCAACGAGCAGTACTTC. It yields the protein CASSHPGGGNEQYF.

This CDR3 is CASSTGGKGSGNTIYF. CDR3 nucleotide sequence: TGTGCCAGCAGCACAGGGGGGAAAGGCTCTGGAAACACCATATATTTT. The chain recombines TRBV11-2 with TRBJ1-3, with 8 bases lining up with TRBD1. This CDR3 comprises 16 residues. Germline V lookup: CDR1 SGHAT, CDR2 FQNNGV. With 5 bases clipped from V and 0 bases from J, the junction kept 6 bases outside the gene matches.

This sequence joins TRBV19 and TRBJ1-2; D is possibly TRBD1 (6 bases). Germline V gene lookup returns CDR1 LNHDA and CDR2 SQIVND (reference sequence). The CDR3 extends over 14 amino acids. The V and J ends lost 5 bases and 5 bases respectively, with 15 bases between them. DNA for the CDR3: TGTGCCAGTAGTCCAGGGGTTAAACTATATGGCTACACCTTC. Translation: CASSPGVKLYGYTF. Using reference TRBV19 and TRBJ1-2 for the parts outside the CDR3, the full variable domain is DGGITQSPKYLFRKEGQNVTLSCEQNLNHDAMYWYRQDPGQGLRLIYYSQIVNDFQKGDIAEGYSVSREKKESFPLTVTSAQKNPTAFYLCASSPGVKLYGYTFGSGTRLTVV.

The chain combines TRBV11-3 with TRBJ1-2, with TRBD1 matching over 8 bases. Germline trimming cut 3 bases from V and 7 bases from J; bases unmatched to any gene: 7. Germline CDR1 SGHNT, CDR2 YENEEA. The length of the CDR3 is 14 residues. CDR3 sequence (DNA): TGTGCCAGCAGCTTGGTCTCAGGGGGCGGTGGCTACACCTTC. Translation: CASSLVSGGGGYTF.

This clone was seen just once. The rearrangement uses TRBV5-1 and TRBJ2-5; TRBD2 aligns across 12 bases. In germline, CDR1 is SGHRS, CDR2 YFSETQ. The trim removed 4 bases at V and 1 base at J, leaving 2 bases unmatched. This CDR3 is 15 amino acids long. The CDR3: CASSMTSGGQETQYF. DNA for the CDR3: TGCGCCAGCAGCATGACTAGCGGGGGCCAAGAGACCCAGTACTTC.